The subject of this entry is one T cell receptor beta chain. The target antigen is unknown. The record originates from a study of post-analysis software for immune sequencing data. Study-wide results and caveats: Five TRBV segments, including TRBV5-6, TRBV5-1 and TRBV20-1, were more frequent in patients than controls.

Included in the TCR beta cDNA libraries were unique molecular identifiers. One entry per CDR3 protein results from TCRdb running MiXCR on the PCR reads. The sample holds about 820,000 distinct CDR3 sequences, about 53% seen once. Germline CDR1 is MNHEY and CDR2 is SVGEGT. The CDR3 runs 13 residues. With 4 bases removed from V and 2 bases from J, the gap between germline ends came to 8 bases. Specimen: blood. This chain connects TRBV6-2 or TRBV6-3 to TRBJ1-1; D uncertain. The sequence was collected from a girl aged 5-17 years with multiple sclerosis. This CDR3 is CASSFIANTEAFF. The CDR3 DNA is TGTGCCAGCAGTTTCATCGCAAACACTGAAGCTTTCTTT.